The following is a TCR beta chain sequence with its context. Primers for the PCR totalled 60 Vbeta and 13 Jbeta. In the source study's methods: Around 10 million of the 80 million or so unique TCR beta chains counted in a later analysis were shared. Assay: immunoSEQ multiplex PCR; the TCRdb copy retains only in-frame clones and omits some. V, J and clone size were drawn from that table, and D and trimming were deduced from the DNA. Its table lists about 51,000 clones. These data originate in a study of cytomegalovirus exposure and HLA in healthy donors. Whole-study context: From HLA-typed donors, an early data release held some 91 million unique TCRs.

CDR3 size: 16 residues. CDR1 and CDR2 from the germline V gene are SGHVS and FNYEAQ. Trimming took 5 bases from V and 7 from J; bases not matched to a gene: 8. The source material was PBMCs. The clonotype originates from a man aged 35-49 years in good health and CMV-seropositive. The gene calls are TRBV7-6 and TRBJ2-1, with 13 bases fitting TRBD2. The CDR3 coding sequence is TGTGCCAGCAGCGCACCGGGACTAGCGGGATCAAATGAGCAGTTCTTC. It specifies CASSAPGLAGSNEQFF.